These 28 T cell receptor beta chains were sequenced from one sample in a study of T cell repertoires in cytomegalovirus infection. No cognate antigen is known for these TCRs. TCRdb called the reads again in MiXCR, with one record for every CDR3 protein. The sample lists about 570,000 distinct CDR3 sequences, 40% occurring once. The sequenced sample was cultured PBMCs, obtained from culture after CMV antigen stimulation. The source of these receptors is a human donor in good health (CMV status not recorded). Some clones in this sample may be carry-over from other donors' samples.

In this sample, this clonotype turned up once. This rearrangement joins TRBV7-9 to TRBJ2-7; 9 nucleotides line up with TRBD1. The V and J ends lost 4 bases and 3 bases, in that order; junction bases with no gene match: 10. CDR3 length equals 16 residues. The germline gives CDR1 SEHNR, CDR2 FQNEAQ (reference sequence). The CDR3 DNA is TGTGCCAGCAGCTCGACAAACAGGGGGCGGGTCTACGAGCAGTACTTC. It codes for CASSSTNRGRVYEQYF.

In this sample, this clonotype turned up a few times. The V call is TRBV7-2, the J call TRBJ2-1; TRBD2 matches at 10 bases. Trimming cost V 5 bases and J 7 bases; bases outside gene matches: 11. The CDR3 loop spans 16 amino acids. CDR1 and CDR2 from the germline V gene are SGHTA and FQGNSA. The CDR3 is CASSQPLAGGLNEQFF. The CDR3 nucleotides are TGTGCCAGCAGCCAACCATTAGCGGGAGGTTTGAATGAGCAGTTCTTC.

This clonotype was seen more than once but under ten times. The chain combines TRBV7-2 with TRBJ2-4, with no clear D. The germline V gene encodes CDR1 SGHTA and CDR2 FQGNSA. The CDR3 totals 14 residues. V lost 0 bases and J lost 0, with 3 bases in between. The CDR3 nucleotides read TGTGCCAGCAGCTTAGCAAGAGCCAAAAACATTCAGTACTTC. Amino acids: CASSLARAKNIQYF.

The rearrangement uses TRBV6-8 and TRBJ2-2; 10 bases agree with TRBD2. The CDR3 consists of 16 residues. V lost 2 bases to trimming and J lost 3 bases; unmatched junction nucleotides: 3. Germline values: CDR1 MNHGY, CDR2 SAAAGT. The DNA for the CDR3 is TGTGCCAGCAGTTACCTAGCGGGAGCCCACACCGGGGAGCTGTTTTTT. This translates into CASSYLAGAHTGELFF.

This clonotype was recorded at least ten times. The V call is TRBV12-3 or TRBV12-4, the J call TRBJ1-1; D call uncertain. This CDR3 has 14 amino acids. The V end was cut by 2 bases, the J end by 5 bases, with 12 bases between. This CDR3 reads CASSLLQRGTEAFF. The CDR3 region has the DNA TGTGCCAGCAGTTTATTGCAGCGAGGTACTGAAGCTTTCTTT.

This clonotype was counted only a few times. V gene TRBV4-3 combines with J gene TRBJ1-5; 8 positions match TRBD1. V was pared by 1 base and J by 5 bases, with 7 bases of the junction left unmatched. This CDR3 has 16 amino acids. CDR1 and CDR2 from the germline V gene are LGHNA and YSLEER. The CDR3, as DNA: TGCGCCAGCAGCCAAGTTTGGACAGGGAACTATCAGCCCCAGCATTTT. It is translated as CASSQVWTGNYQPQHF.

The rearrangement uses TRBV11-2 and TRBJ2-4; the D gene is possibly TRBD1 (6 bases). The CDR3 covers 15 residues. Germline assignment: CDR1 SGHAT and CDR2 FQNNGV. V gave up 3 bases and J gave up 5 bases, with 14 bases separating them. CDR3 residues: CASSLDPNRENIQYF. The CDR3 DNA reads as TGTGCCAGCAGCTTGGACCCCAACAGGGAAAACATTCAGTACTTC.

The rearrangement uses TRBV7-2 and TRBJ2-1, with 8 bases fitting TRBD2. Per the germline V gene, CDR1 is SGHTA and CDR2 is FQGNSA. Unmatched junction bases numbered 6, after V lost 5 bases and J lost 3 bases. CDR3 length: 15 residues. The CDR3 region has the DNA TGTGCCAGCAGCGTTAGCGGGACGATCTACAATGAGCAGTTCTTC. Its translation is CASSVSGTIYNEQFF.

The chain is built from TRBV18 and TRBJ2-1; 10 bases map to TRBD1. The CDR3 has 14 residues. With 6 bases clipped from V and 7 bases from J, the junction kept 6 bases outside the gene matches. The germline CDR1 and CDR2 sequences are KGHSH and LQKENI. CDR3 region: CASSLDRGHNEQFF. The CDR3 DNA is TGTGCCAGCTCTCTAGACAGGGGGCATAATGAGCAGTTCTTC.

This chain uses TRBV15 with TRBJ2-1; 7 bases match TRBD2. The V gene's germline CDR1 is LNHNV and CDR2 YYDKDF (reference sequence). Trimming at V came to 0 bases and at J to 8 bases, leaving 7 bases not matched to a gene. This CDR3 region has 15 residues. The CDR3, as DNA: TGTGCCACCAGCAGAGATTCAGGCGGGAGTTATGAGCAGTTCTTC. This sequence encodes CATSRDSGGSYEQFF.

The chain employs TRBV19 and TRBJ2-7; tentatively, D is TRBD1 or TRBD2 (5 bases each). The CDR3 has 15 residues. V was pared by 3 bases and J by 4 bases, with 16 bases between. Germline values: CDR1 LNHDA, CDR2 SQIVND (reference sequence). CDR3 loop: CASSILPGPTYEQYF. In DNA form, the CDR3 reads TGTGCCAGTAGTATCCTACCGGGACCCACATACGAGCAGTACTTC.

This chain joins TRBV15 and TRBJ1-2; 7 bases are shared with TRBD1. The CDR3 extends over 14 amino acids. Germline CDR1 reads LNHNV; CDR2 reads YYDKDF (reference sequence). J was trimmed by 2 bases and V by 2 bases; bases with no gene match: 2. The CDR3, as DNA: TGTGCCACCAGCAGAAACAGGGGAAACTATGGCTACACCTTC. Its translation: CATSRNRGNYGYTF.

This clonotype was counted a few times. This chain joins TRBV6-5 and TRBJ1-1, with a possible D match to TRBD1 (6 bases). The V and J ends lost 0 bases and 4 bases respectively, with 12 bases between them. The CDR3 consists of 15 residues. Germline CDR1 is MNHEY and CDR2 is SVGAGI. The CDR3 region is CASSYSGGRSTEAFF. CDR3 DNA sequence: TGTGCCAGCAGTTACTCTGGGGGCCGGAGCACTGAAGCTTTCTTT.

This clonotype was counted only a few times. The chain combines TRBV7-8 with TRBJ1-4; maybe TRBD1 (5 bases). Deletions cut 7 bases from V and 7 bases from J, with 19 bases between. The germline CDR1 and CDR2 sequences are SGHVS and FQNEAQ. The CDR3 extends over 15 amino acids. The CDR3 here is CASNPTGDGGEKLFF. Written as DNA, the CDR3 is TGTGCCAGCAACCCCACGGGGGATGGAGGTGAAAAACTGTTTTTT.

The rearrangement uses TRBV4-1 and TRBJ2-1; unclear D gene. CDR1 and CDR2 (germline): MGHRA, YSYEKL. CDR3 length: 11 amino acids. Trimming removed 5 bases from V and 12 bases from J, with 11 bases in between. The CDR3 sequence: CASSSMGGQFF. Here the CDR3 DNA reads TGCGCCAGCAGCAGTATGGGCGGGCAGTTCTTC.

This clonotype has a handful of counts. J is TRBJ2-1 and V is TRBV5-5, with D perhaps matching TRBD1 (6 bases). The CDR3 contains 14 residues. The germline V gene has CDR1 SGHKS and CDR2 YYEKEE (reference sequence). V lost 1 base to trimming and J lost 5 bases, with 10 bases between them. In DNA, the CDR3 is TGTGCCAGCAGCTTGACAGGGTCCCACAATGAGCAGTTCTTC. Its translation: CASSLTGSHNEQFF.

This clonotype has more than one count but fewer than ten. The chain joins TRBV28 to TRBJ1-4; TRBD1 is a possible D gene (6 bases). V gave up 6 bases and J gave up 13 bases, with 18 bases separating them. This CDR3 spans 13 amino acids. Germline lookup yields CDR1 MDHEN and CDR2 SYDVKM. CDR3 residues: CASSGTSRGSLFF. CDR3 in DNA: TGTGCCAGCAGCGGTACGTCCAGGGGATCACTGTTTTTT.

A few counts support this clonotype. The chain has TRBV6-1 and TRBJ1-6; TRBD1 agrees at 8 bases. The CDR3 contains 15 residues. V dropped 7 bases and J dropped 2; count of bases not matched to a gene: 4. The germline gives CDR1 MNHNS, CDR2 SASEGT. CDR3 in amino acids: CASTPTGAYNSPLHF. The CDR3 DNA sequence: TGTGCCAGCACCCCGACAGGGGCCTATAATTCACCCCTCCACTTT.

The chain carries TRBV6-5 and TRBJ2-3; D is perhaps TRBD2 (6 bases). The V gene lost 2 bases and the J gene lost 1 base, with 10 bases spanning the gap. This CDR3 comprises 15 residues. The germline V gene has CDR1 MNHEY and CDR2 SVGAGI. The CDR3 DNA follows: TGTGCCAGCAGTTACGCGGGGTGGGGCACAGATACGCAGTATTTT. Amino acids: CASSYAGWGTDTQYF.

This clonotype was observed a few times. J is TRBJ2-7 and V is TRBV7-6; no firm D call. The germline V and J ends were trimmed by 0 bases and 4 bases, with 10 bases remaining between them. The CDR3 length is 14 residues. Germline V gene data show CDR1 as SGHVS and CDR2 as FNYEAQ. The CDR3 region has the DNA TGTGCCAGCAGCTTAGCAGGCATCCGGTACGAGCAGTACTTC. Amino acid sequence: CASSLAGIRYEQYF.

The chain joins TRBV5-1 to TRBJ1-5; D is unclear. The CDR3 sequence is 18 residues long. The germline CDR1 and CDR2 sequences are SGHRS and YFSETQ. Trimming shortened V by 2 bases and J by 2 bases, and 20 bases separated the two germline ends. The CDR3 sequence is CASSLGSDGRWGNQPQHF. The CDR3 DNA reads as TGCGCCAGCAGCTTAGGATCGGATGGTAGGTGGGGCAATCAGCCCCAGCATTTT.

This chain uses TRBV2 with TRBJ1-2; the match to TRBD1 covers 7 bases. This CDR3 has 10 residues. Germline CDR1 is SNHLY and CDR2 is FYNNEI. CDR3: CATGSYGYTF. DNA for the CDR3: TGTGCGACAGGGAGCTATGGCTACACCTTC.

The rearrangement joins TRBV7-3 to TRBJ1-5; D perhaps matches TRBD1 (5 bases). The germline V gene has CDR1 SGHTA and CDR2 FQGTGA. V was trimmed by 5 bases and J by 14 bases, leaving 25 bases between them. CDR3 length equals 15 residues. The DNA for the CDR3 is TGTGCCAGCAGCCCTGCTTTCGGGGAACAGGAGACCAAGCATTTT. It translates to CASSPAFGEQETKHF.

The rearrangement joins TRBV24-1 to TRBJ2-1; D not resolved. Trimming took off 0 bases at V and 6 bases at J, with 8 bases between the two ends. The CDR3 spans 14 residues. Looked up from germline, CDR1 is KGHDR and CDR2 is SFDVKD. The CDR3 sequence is CATSDLGLTNEQFF. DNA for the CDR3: TGTGCCACCAGTGATTTGGGGCTCACCAATGAGCAGTTCTTC.

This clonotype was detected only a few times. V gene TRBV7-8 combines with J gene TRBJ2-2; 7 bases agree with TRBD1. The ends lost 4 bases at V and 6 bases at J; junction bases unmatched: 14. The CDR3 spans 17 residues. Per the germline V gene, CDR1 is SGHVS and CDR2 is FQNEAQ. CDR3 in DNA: TGTGCCAGCAGCTCCGACGCCTTCACAGGGGTACCCGGGGAGCTGTTTTTT. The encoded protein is CASSSDAFTGVPGELFF.

The CDR3 loop reads CASSLAGTSGTGELFF. CDR3 nucleotide sequence: TGTGCCAGCAGCTTAGCCGGGACTAGCGGTACCGGGGAGCTGTTTTTT. The chain couples TRBV7-2 to TRBJ2-2; 11 nucleotides match TRBD2. The CDR3 contains 16 residues. V trimming: 0 bases; J trimming: 5 bases; junction bases outside the gene matches: 2. The germline CDR1 and CDR2 sequences are SGHTA and FQGNSA.

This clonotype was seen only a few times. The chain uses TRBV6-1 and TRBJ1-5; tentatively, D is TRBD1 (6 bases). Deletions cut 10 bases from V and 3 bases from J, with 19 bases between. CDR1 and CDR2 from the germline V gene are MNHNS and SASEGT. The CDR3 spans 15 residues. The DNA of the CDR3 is TGTGCCACCCAGCCAGGGGCCGTCGACAATCAGCCCCAGCATTTT. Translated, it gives CATQPGAVDNQPQHF.

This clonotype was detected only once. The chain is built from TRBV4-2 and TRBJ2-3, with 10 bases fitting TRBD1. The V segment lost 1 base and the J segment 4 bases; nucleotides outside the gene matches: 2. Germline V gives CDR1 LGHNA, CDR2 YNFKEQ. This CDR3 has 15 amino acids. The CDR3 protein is CASSQVGQGADTQYF. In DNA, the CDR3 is TGTGCCAGCAGCCAAGTAGGACAGGGGGCAGATACGCAGTATTTT.